This entry is about one T cell receptor beta chain. Its cognate antigen is unknown. This sample is drawn from a study of Ad26.COV2.S vaccination and SARS-CoV-2 variants. Study background: Intramuscular Ad26.COV2.S at 5x10^10 or 1x10^11 viral particles.

The CDR3 extends over 14 amino acids. Germline V gene sequence: CDR1 MGHRA, CDR2 YSYEKL. V was pared by 4 bases and J by 13 bases, with 13 bases of the junction left unmatched. TCRdb keeps only in-frame clones here, not all; method: immunoSEQ multiplex PCR. The table includes about 400,000 clones, roughly 90% detected once. Study-level results: Measures of TCR breadth and depth may have fallen short of total T cell responses.

As to treatment: around 19 received Ad26.COV2.S at low or high dose, single or two shots; 5 received placebo; per-sample allocation not given. Sampling was done on day 63 after the first vaccine or placebo injection. Specimen: peripheral blood, collected in a trial of Ad26.COV2.S vaccine versus placebo. The chain combines TRBV4-1 with TRBJ2-1; TRBD1 matches at 7 bases. This TCR derives from a person aged 18-60 years who received the Ad26.COV2.S COVID-19 vaccine or a placebo. CDR3 bases: TGCGCCAGCAGCCCGGGCGGACAGGAGTCATTACAGTTCTTC. Translation: CASSPGGQESLQFF.